A single sample gave rise to the 22 T cell receptor beta chains below, sequenced in a study of T cells after yellow fever vaccination. TCRdb analysed the 5' RACE reads with MiXCR anew, one entry per CDR3 protein. This sample has just over 300,000 distinct CDR3 sequences, with more than 3% found just once. The material was PBMCs, obtained on the day of the yellow fever booster vaccination. These receptors all come from a man in his late teens or twenties who received the YFV17D yellow fever vaccine.

There are many counts of this clonotype. J is TRBJ1-5 and V is TRBV12-5; D gene uncertain. The length of the CDR3 is 11 residues. CDR1 and CDR2 (germline): LGHNT, FRNRAP. V gave up 2 bases and J gave up 7 bases, with 3 bases separating them. Here the CDR3 DNA reads TGTGCTAGTGGTTTGCAGCAGCCCCAGCATTTT. This codes for CASGLQQPQHF.

This clonotype was observed many times. The chain has TRBV20-1 and TRBJ2-4; 9 bases align to TRBD1. CDR1 DFQATT and CDR2 SNEGSKA come from the germline V gene (reference sequence). V shed 7 bases, J shed 0 bases, and the junction held 1 base outside the gene matches. The CDR3 runs to 13 residues. CDR3 loop: CSGTGVAKNIQYF. The CDR3 region has the DNA TGCAGTGGGACAGGGGTAGCCAAAAACATTCAGTACTTC.

This clonotype turned up a few times. This chain connects TRBV28 to TRBJ1-2; maybe TRBD1 (5 bases). Germline V lookup: CDR1 MDHEN, CDR2 SYDVKM. Trimming pared 5 bases from V and 4 bases from J, leaving 11 bases between. There are 13 residues in the CDR3. This chain's CDR3 is CASSLGEAYGYTF. In DNA form, the CDR3 reads TGTGCCAGCAGTCTAGGGGAAGCCTATGGCTACACCTTC.

Ten or more counts support this clonotype. The chain uses TRBV12-3 or TRBV12-4 and TRBJ1-1, with D unclear. Trimming took off 8 bases at V and 4 bases at J, with 11 bases between the two ends. This CDR3 spans 12 amino acids. Here the CDR3 reads CASSAVGTEAFF. The DNA of the CDR3 is TGTGCCAGCTCGGCTGTTGGCACTGAAGCTTTCTTT.

This clonotype came up many times. The chain carries TRBV27 and TRBJ2-5; tentatively, D is TRBD1 (6 bases). This CDR3 is built from 16 residues. Trimming left V 3 bases short and J 4 bases short, with 18 bases between. Germline CDR1 is MNHEY and CDR2 is SMNVEV (reference sequence). CDR3 DNA: TGTGCCAGCAGTTTCGGGCGGGTTGGGGGCAGAGAGACCCAGTACTTC. This translates into CASSFGRVGGRETQYF.

This clonotype was seen a few times. The chain is built from TRBV6-5 and TRBJ2-1; 10 nucleotides line up with TRBD2. This CDR3 is 16 amino acids long. Germline-derived CDR1 and CDR2 are MNHEY and SVGAGI. After removal of 2 bases from V and 4 bases from J, the junction contained 5 bases not matched to a gene. The CDR3 is CASSYRSGGDYNEQFF. The CDR3 DNA reads as TGTGCCAGCAGTTACCGGAGCGGGGGGGATTACAATGAGCAGTTCTTC.

This chain uses TRBV27 with TRBJ2-6; D perhaps matches TRBD2 (6 bases). CDR3 length: 14 residues. V lost 10 bases and J lost 4, with 14 bases in between. From germline, CDR1 is MNHEY and CDR2 SMNVEV (reference sequence). In DNA, the CDR3 is TGTGCCAACGGGGAGGAATCAGGGGCCAACGTCCTGACTTTC. It encodes CANGEESGANVLTF.

This clonotype has more than one count but fewer than ten. The rearrangement uses TRBV20-1 and TRBJ2-5; 7 bases match TRBD2. This CDR3 has 12 residues. V was clipped by 4 bases and J by 2 bases; unmatched bases: 1. Germline CDR1 and CDR2: DFQATT and SNEGSKA (reference sequence). The CDR3 coding sequence is TGCAGTGCTATGGGGGGGCAAGAGACCCAGTACTTC. It specifies CSAMGGQETQYF.

This clonotype was found a few times. The chain uses TRBV30 and TRBJ2-7; D perhaps matches TRBD1 (6 bases). The germline gives CDR1 GTSNPN, CDR2 SVGIG (reference sequence). V shed 5 bases and J shed 6 bases, with 17 bases lying between them. The CDR3 extends over 13 amino acids. The CDR3 DNA reads as TGTGCCTGGGAACGGCCAGGGGTCAGCGAGCAGTACTTC. Amino acid sequence: CAWERPGVSEQYF.

The table lists this clonotype with many counts. The chain couples TRBV5-4 to TRBJ2-3, with D perhaps matching TRBD2 (7 bases). Trimming removed 4 bases at V and 1 base at J, with 13 bases between. Germline-derived CDR1 and CDR2 are SGHNT and YYREEE (reference sequence). This CDR3 has 15 amino acids. Written as DNA, the CDR3 is TGTGCCAGCAGCGGGGGGGCAGGGGGCACAGATACGCAGTATTTT. This codes for CASSGGAGGTDTQYF.

This clonotype was recorded a few times. The V call is TRBV20-1, the J call TRBJ2-7; 9 bases are shared with TRBD2. CDR1 and CDR2 from the germline V gene are DFQATT and SNEGSKA (reference sequence). The CDR3 length is 15 residues. V shed 2 bases, J shed 7 bases, and the junction held 12 bases outside the gene matches. The CDR3 nucleotides read TGCAGTGCTAGATACGCCCCGGGACTAGCTGGAGAGCAGTACTTC. It specifies CSARYAPGLAGEQYF.

This clonotype was picked up a small number of times. The chain links TRBV5-1 to TRBJ2-2; D is perhaps TRBD1 (5 bases). The V gene lost 3 bases and the J gene lost 4 bases, with 10 bases spanning the gap. The CDR3 has 14 residues. Germline V gene sequence: CDR1 SGHRS, CDR2 YFSETQ. In nucleotides, the CDR3 is TGCGCCAGCAGCTCCCAGGGATTCACCGGGGAGCTGTTTTTT. It specifies CASSSQGFTGELFF. Based on the CDR3 plus reference TRBV5-1 and TRBJ2-2, the full variable domain is KAGVTQTPRYLIKTRGQQVTLSCSPISGHRSVSWYQQTPGQGLQFLFEYFSETQRNKGNFPGRFSGRQFSNSRSEMNVSTLELGDSALYLCASSSQGFTGELFFGEGSRLTVL.

A few counts support this clonotype. In DNA form, the CDR3 reads TGTGCCAGCAGTTTATCCCTAGCGGGGGGGAACCCCTACAATGAGCAGTTCTTC. Its translation: CASSLSLAGGNPYNEQFF. The chain uses TRBV28 and TRBJ2-1; 12 bases are a match to TRBD2. Unmatched junction bases numbered 6, after V lost 1 base and J lost 2 bases. From germline, CDR1 is MDHEN and CDR2 SYDVKM. This CDR3 is built from 18 residues.

A few counts support this clonotype. The CDR3 coding sequence is TGTGCCAGCAGCTTGGGGACAGGACGGCATTCACCCCTCCACTTT. Protein product: CASSLGTGRHSPLHF. The rearrangement joins TRBV7-6 to TRBJ1-6; 8 positions match TRBD1. Germline CDR1 is SGHVS and CDR2 is FNYEAQ. CDR3 length: 15 amino acids. V shed 3 bases, J shed 8 bases, and the junction held 6 bases outside the gene matches.

This clonotype was observed many times. The chain has TRBV20-1 and TRBJ1-1; D is perhaps TRBD1 (5 bases). The CDR3 covers 11 residues. The germline V gene has CDR1 DFQATT and CDR2 SNEGSKA (reference sequence). V lost 0 bases and J 10 bases, leaving 9 bases between the germline ends. The CDR3, as DNA: TGCAGTGCTAGAGATGGGAGGGGAGCTTTCTTT. This codes for CSARDGRGAFF.

This clonotype has a count of ten or more. The V gene is TRBV20-1, the J gene TRBJ2-7, with D perhaps matching TRBD1 (6 bases). Germline CDR1 reads DFQATT; CDR2 reads SNEGSKA (reference sequence). V lost 6 bases, J lost 5 bases, and 20 bases lay in between. The length of the CDR3 is 14 residues. CDR3 in amino acids: CSAPNRDGADEQYF. CDR3 coding DNA: TGCAGTGCCCCCAACAGGGACGGTGCCGACGAGCAGTACTTC.

This clonotype turned up a few times. The chain has TRBV11-2 and TRBJ2-2; D perhaps matches TRBD2 (6 bases). Germline CDR1 SGHAT, CDR2 FQNNGV. The CDR3 covers 16 residues. The V end was cut by 0 bases, the J end by 7 bases, with 15 bases between. This CDR3 is CASSLDLRGSIGELFF. The CDR3 nucleotides read TGTGCCAGCAGCTTAGATCTCCGGGGGAGCATCGGGGAGCTGTTTTTT. Full variable domain (remainder filled in from reference TRBV11-2 and TRBJ2-2): EAGVAQSPRYKIIEKRQSVAFWCNPISGHATLYWYQQILGQGPKLLIQFQNNGVVDDSQLPKDRFSAERLKGVDSTLKIQPAKLEDSAVYLCASSLDLRGSIGELFFGEGSRLTVL.

This clonotype was counted ten times or more. V gene TRBV5-1 combines with J gene TRBJ1-3; D may be TRBD1 (6 bases). Germline V lookup: CDR1 SGHRS, CDR2 YFSETQ. This CDR3 region has 16 residues. V shed 0 bases and J shed 0 bases, with 10 bases lying between them. CDR3 protein: CASSLVTGTSGNTIYF. The CDR3 region has the DNA TGCGCCAGCAGCTTGGTTACAGGGACCTCTGGAAACACCATATATTTT.

This clonotype has a count of ten or more. The rearrangement joins TRBV11-2 to TRBJ1-2; no definite D call. CDR1 and CDR2 from the germline V gene are SGHAT and FQNNGV. The CDR3 is 14 amino acids. Trimming left V 1 base short and J 4 bases short, with 10 bases between. The CDR3, as DNA: TGTGCCAGCAGCTTAGGTAGCCAGACCTATGGCTACACCTTC. Its translation: CASSLGSQTYGYTF.

The genes are TRBV7-9 and TRBJ1-1; D unclear. The CDR3 is 13 amino acids. Germline CDR1 is SEHNR and CDR2 is FQNEAQ (reference sequence). Trimming took off 0 bases at V and 6 bases at J, with 8 bases between the two ends. The CDR3 is CASSLAGWSEAFF. The CDR3 DNA is TGTGCCAGCAGCTTAGCCGGGTGGTCTGAAGCTTTCTTT.

The rearrangement joins TRBV7-9 to TRBJ2-4; D not certain. This CDR3 comprises 16 residues. Germline V gene sequence: CDR1 SEHNR, CDR2 FQNEAQ (reference sequence). Between the trimmed V and J ends, which lost 5 bases and 1 base, there was a span of 15 bases. In nucleotides, the CDR3 is TGTGCCAGCAGCCAGTCTGGGAACCCGGCCAAAAACATTCAGTACTTC. Translated, it gives CASSQSGNPAKNIQYF.

This clonotype occurred a few times. DNA of the CDR3: TGCAGTGCTTTCGGGGGGAATTCTGGAAACACCATATATTTT. Amino acids: CSAFGGNSGNTIYF. The rearrangement uses TRBV20-1 and TRBJ1-3, with a possible D match to TRBD1 (5 bases). Germline V CDR1 and CDR2: DFQATT, SNEGSKA (reference sequence). V lost 5 bases to trimming and J lost 1 base, with 12 bases between them. The CDR3 has 14 amino acids.